These T cell receptor beta chains were read from a single sample in a study of metastatic and nonmetastatic thyroid tumors. TCRdb re-called clones via MiXCR from the PCR reads. The table has tens of thousands of clones, 20% to 25% seen once. Sequencing was done on a sample of tumor tissue. Source of these receptors: a female donor with papillary thyroid cancer or a benign thyroid nodule (not recorded which). Some clones in this sample may be carry-over from other donors' samples. The CDR3 runs from the conserved cysteine through the conserved F or W. A D gene is named only where the DNA matches it firmly. The listing skips clone size in some rows; elsewhere it reads once, few, many or a size class.

>TRBV20-1|few|TRBJ2-7|NA
CSARDQSIVPYF
TGCAGTGCTAGAGATCAAAGTATTGTCCCGTACTTC
>TRBV29-1|many|TRBJ2-3|NA
CSVGTGVTDTQYF
TGCAGCGTCGGGACGGGAGTCACAGATACGCAGTATTTT
>TRBV29-1|many|TRBJ2-1|NA
CSVAGRGLYNEQFF
TGCAGCGTTGCCGGGAGGGGGCTCTACAATGAGCAGTTCTTC
>TRBV6-1|medium-sized|TRBJ2-2|NA
CASSVNSGRTGELFF
TGTGCCAGCAGTGTGAATTCAGGGCGCACCGGGGAGCTGTTTTTT
>TRBV9|many|TRBJ1-1|NA
CASSAFGAGTEAFF
TGTGCCAGCAGCGCCTTTGGGGCCGGCACTGAAGCTTTCTTT
>TRBV25-1|NA|TRBJ2-5|NA
CASSDPGQTQETQYF
TGTGCCAGCAGTGATCCCGGACAGACTCAAGAGACCCAGTACTTC
>TRBV3-1|many|TRBJ2-3|TRBD2
CASSRGTSGRAEADTQYF
TGTGCCAGCAGCCGAGGGACTAGCGGGAGGGCCGAAGCAGATACGCAGTATTTT
>TRBV9|many|TRBJ1-1|NA
CASSVNSGDTEAFF
TGTGCCAGCAGCGTGAATTCGGGGGATACTGAAGCTTTCTTT
>TRBV6-9|NA|TRBJ1-1|TRBD1
CASSWGQASFF
TGTGCCAGCAGTTGGGGACAGGCATCTTTCTTT
>TRBV7-2|many|TRBJ1-5|NA
CASSPVQYPNQPQHF
TGTGCCAGCAGCCCGGTCCAGTACCCCAATCAGCCCCAGCATTTT